Listed here is a single T cell receptor beta chain. This clone has just a few counts. Its antigen specificity is not known. Nothing much larger sits one base from this clone, and base qualities are not available. These data originate in a study of cytomegalovirus exposure and HLA in healthy donors (dated by TCRdb to about 2017). About the full investigation: According to an earlier analysis of several hundred of the donors, about 170 million T cells yielded 90 million to 140 million unique TCR beta sequences and 276 Gb of sequence data. Donor age, sex, ethnicity and CMV serostatus were compiled alongside the repertoire data. In a later analysis, previously published TCR beta repertoires from 666 donors were re-analyzed and high-resolution HLA genotyping was added so that TCR occurrence patterns could be studied. Rather than drawing on any new phenotypic data, the later analysis identified candidate immune exposures from TCR beta sequences and the way those sequences occurred across donors. Roughly 300 gigabases of sequencing data and some 85 million unique TCR sequences were included in an early release covering under 650 HLA-typed donors. Because of strong linkage in the cohort, roughly five DR-DQ haplotypes were treated as single units for association and clustering. Among almost 400 genotyped donors of the cohort, an average of 235,054 unique TCR beta nucleotide sequences were sequenced per donor, around 20% of them non-productive. All discovery cohort repertoires had been generated using a single sequencing platform. To decide whether each TCR beta V gene segment behaved as functional or pseudogenic, an earlier analysis of some 580 of the donors relied on high-throughput TCR beta sequencing. Of the roughly 390 genotyped donors, 75% to 85% were placed in the genetic ancestry cluster associated with self-reported Caucasian donors. A separate validation cohort of approximately 130 different subjects was used in addition to the approximately 700-subject first cohort. High-throughput TCR immunosequencing, statistical association of individual TCRs with disease status, and machine learning were combined to predict cytomegalovirus infection status. HLA typing covered class I and class II loci at four-digit resolution. In a later genetic analysis, genome-wide SNP genotypes for about three fifths of the 666 donors were used, and that subset was treated as a discovery cohort. Typing coverage differed by locus: A, B, C, DRB1 and DQB1 were typed in roughly 629-640 donors, DQA1 in around 500, DPA1 in 600 to 610, and DPB1 in around 490. The study aimed to test whether signatures of past pathogen exposure could be identified by cataloging public T cell receptors. The T cell repertoires of around 670 subjects were profiled by immunosequencing and related to cytomegalovirus serostatus.

Study-level results and caveats: In vitro tests confirmed that three of the cytomegalovirus-associated TCR beta chains recognize cytomegalovirus antigens. According to a later genetic analysis, donors in an Asian-associated ancestry cluster had fewer N-insertions in productive TCRs than the approximately 670-donor mean. In a later genetic analysis, a missense DCLRE1C variant was associated with V-gene and J-gene trimming of TCR beta chains, and the association was replicated in an independent cohort. Linkage disequilibrium might explain the correlated functional status among segregating V segments, but an unknown experimental factor could not be excluded. When HLA alleles, especially DR and DQ, strongly co-occurred, attributing TCR associations to individual alleles was difficult. A later analysis found that most CMV-associated TCR beta chains appeared HLA-restricted, with HLA associations seemingly driven largely by CMV exposure. Sequencing depth was assumed to be roughly uniform across donors in the presence/absence analyses, though that assumption may not hold. Because counts were too low, some 17 rarely observed V segments, including chromosome 9 orphons, were excluded from the earlier analysis of around 640 of the donors. The only immune exposure information available for the cohort was CMV serostatus. A further reported finding was that TCR beta sequences accurately predicted the HLA-A and HLA-B alleles for most subjects in the first cohort. In a later analysis, HLA-associated TCR beta chains were found to be more clonally expanded and to have lower generation probabilities than equally common non-associated chains. A cluster of highly shared sequence variants was judged likely to represent a technical artifact of the sequencing pipeline. The classifier was reported to diagnose cytomegalovirus status with high specificity and sensitivity in both the original and validation cohorts. In this cohort, only TCR beta chains were sequenced, and detectable features were limited by the absence of alpha or paired-chain data. The authors suggested that the approach could potentially be extended to other disease states and immunological phenotypes. According to a later analysis, parvovirus B19, influenza, CMV and Epstein-Barr virus appeared linked to several top co-occurrence clusters. While some public TCRs were present in many individuals, most TCR sequences turned up only very rarely across donors. Because HLA typing was unavailable for some donors at each locus, only the typed subset was used in association tests. Because the 87-base-pair reads could not distinguish some IMGT-functional V segments, including TRBV6-2 and TRBV6-3, those segments were excluded. In an earlier analysis of some 500 of the donors, most TCR beta V segments were observed in productive rearrangements about 87% or about 30% of the time, broadly matching IMGT annotations. Specific HLA alleles were associated with 15,000 to 20,000 TCR beta sequences at a false discovery rate of 0.05 in a later analysis. A later analysis found that TCR association rates varied across HLA loci, with DRB1 alleles showing the most associated TCRs and HLA-C alleles the fewest. A total of 164 TCR beta chains were listed by the study as associated with cytomegalovirus.

The CDR3 sequence holds 15 residues, the cysteine and phenylalanine included. Only the CDR3 part of the read is kept: 45 bases, read in frame from the first base. Looking up the germline V gene yields CDR1 MNHEY and CDR2 SVGAGI. The cohort comprised around 690 healthy bone marrow donors. At the time of sampling, all cohort members were nominally healthy, though unrecorded immune exposures were likely present. The donor tested CMV seropositive and was one of the 289 seropositive cohort members. A peripheral blood sample was provided by each donor, and peripheral blood mononuclear cells were used for TCR beta sequencing. Genomic DNA extraction from the blood cell samples was performed with the Qiagen DNeasy Blood Extraction Kit. The method was the immunoSEQ multiplex PCR assay. The multiplex PCR relied on a mix of 60 forward primers for TCR Vbeta segments and 13 reverse primers for TCR Jbeta segments. The CDR3 region of rearranged TCR beta genes was amplified from genomic DNA with a multiplex PCR assay. On the Illumina HiSeq System, the amplified TCR beta libraries were sequenced as 87-base-pair reads. Processing in the source paper ran as follows. Across the 700 or so repertoires, a later analysis counted 80 million or so unique TCR beta chains, 9.5 million to 12 million of which were shared by at least two donors. Raw reads were error-corrected and collapsed into unique sequences with a nearest-neighbor algorithm that merged closely related sequences to remove PCR and sequencing errors. To assign V, D and J gene segments, CDR3 sequences were aligned to IMGT reference sequences. Each retained sequence needed at least a six-nucleotide match to both a V gene segment and a J gene segment. A rearrangement counted as productive if the CDR3 had no stop codons and remained in frame with V and J, and every other rearrangement counted as non-productive. Following IMGT convention, CDR3 was defined as the stretch from the second conserved V-encoded cysteine up to the conserved J-encoded phenylalanine. In an earlier analysis of approximately 590 of the donors, sequences lacking an unambiguous match to a single V gene segment were excluded. In an earlier analysis of more than 500 of the donors, a V segment was called functional when productive rearrangements were above 56.7%, and segregating when the standard deviation between donors exceeded 5%. To diagnose cytomegalovirus status from the catalog of TCR beta chain sequences, a statistical classification framework was built. A later analysis assigned V and J genes by comparing TCR nucleotide sequences with IMGT/GENE-DB human TR gene sequences. In a later analysis, CDR3 sequences and most-parsimonious VDJ recombination scenarios were assigned using the TCRdist pipeline. In a later analysis, each TCR beta chain was defined by its CDR3 amino acid sequence together with its V-gene family, and reads lacking a unique V-gene family were excluded. As a way to deal with suspected cross-contamination and a sequencing artifact, a later analysis dropped 640 or so nucleotide sequences that were highly shared and had low generation probability. For each public chain, a later analysis derived a clonal expansion index from normalized ranks of inferred template counts within each repertoire. In a later analysis, generation probabilities were computed using a VDJ recombination model fitted to out-of-frame rearrangements, and the results were checked against IGoR. In a later analysis, TCR-TCR, TCR-HLA and TCR-CMV co-occurrence was scored with hypergeometric tests, and a repertoire-size bias correction was applied to TCR pairs. False discovery rates were estimated in a later analysis by permuting HLA or CMV assignments 20 times. In a later analysis, co-occurring TCRs were grouped with DBSCAN, and TCRdist sequence similarity was added when clustering was performed within HLA-allele-positive subsets. Repertoires with fewer than 30,000 or more than 120,000 public chains were left out of co-occurrence clustering, as were about 5 repertoires with anomalous nucleotide sharing. Not all clones reach the TCRdb copy of this immuneACCESS table, which keeps in-frame sequences only. Checked studies attribute under half of the gap to unresolved V genes and leave the rest unexplained. V and J calls and clone size are copied from that table; D and trimming were computed from the DNA. The sample table lists approximately 110,000 clones, around 77% of them with a count of one. The ten largest clones take up roughly 8.6% of the sample.

The sequencing input was PBMCs. This TCR was recovered from a woman aged 40-49 years in good health and CMV-seropositive. This chain joins TRBV6-5 to TRBJ2-5, and 9 junction bases match TRBD1. The end of the DNA fits TRBJ2-7 better, so the J call may be wrong. CDR3 sequence: CASSSPGQGFSEQYF. The bases read TGTGCCAGCAGTTCCCCGGGACAGGGTTTTAGCGAGCAGTACTTC.